This T cell receptor beta chain was observed in a study of CD8 T cells in ankylosing spondylitis. Germline V CDR1 and CDR2: SGHTA, FQGTGA. The CDR3 contains 14 residues. The V end lost 1 base, the J end lost 7 bases, and 10 bases lay between the germline ends. In this sample, this clonotype turned up a few times. Its antigen is not known. Quantitative 5'-RACE with molecular barcodes was used to make the TCR beta libraries. Via MiXCR, TCRdb re-called the 5' RACE reads, giving one row per CDR3 protein. The data show about 330,000 distinct CDR3 sequences, around 8% seen once. Notes on the study in general: Ankylosing spondylitis blood appeared to be characterized by a TCR beta motif of under ten highly homologous variants. Clones that were linked to disease were CD8+ and were relatively rare in peripheral blood.

The V gene is TRBV7-3, the J gene TRBJ2-2; a possible D gene is TRBD2 (6 bases). This TCR was sampled from a male donor with ankylosing spondylitis. The material sequenced was blood, either unsorted or a sorted T cell fraction (not recorded which). CDR3 DNA: TGTGCCAGCAGCTTAAATTTGGGAGGCGGGGAGCTGTTTTTT. It specifies CASSLNLGGGELFF.